The rows below give T cell receptor beta chains drawn from one sample of a study of blood T cell repertoires in COVID-19. Clones were read by immunoSEQ multiplex PCR, and TCRdb kept only the in-frame ones, dropping some. The repertoire holds about 58,000 clones, with around 78% as singletons. Source material: peripheral blood. These receptors originate from a human donor in a cohort sampled during active COVID-19. CDR3s include the opening cysteine and the closing phenylalanine or tryptophan. Fields, in order: V gene, clone size, CDR3 protein. The size entry is marked missing in some rows and otherwise reads once, few, many or a size class.

v_call: TRBV6-5
clone_size: -
cdr3_aa: CASSSRTGSQPQHF

v_call: TRBV21-1
clone_size: -
cdr3_aa: CASIFKEGESSYEQYF

v_call: TRBV18
clone_size: -
cdr3_aa: CASSPPGGSNQPQHF

v_call: TRBV3-1/TRBV3-2
clone_size: -
cdr3_aa: CASTLRQGAAFF

v_call: TRBV6-2/TRBV6-3
clone_size: once
cdr3_aa: CASSTGQGYEKLFF

v_call: TRBV11-2
clone_size: -
cdr3_aa: CASRAGTIIQETQYF

v_call: TRBV5-1
clone_size: -
cdr3_aa: CASSGGGGQEDTQYF

v_call: TRBV4-1
clone_size: -
cdr3_aa: CASSQEELRGNQPQHF

v_call: TRBV30
clone_size: -
cdr3_aa: CAWSLGGTMLEQYF

v_call: TRBV2
clone_size: -
cdr3_aa: CASSVSRARATDTQYF

v_call: TRBV7-8
clone_size: -
cdr3_aa: CASSFLAGDSYEQYF

v_call: TRBV4-1
clone_size: -
cdr3_aa: CASSQDPTGTISGNTIYF

v_call: TRBV6-1
clone_size: -
cdr3_aa: CASSEIPGVETEAFF

v_call: TRBV6-6
clone_size: -
cdr3_aa: CASKDGHPNTEAFF

v_call: TRBV28
clone_size: few
cdr3_aa: CASSLTGQGARYEQYF

v_call: TRBV27
clone_size: -
cdr3_aa: CASSAQDPGSYEQYF

v_call: TRBV27
clone_size: -
cdr3_aa: CASSSPRSGSGYEQYF

v_call: TRBV7-3
clone_size: -
cdr3_aa: CASSSGAGRGVRQETQYF

v_call: TRBV28
clone_size: -
cdr3_aa: CASRPGLAGVNEQFF

v_call: TRBV11-2
clone_size: -
cdr3_aa: CASSTGLQETQYF

v_call: TRBV12-3/TRBV12-4
clone_size: -
cdr3_aa: CASSLGENTEAFF

v_call: TRBV9
clone_size: -
cdr3_aa: CASSPSPRGPFGYTF

v_call: TRBV9
clone_size: once
cdr3_aa: CASSTQTQTNSPLHF

v_call: TRBV11-2
clone_size: -
cdr3_aa: CASSLVLTATEAFF

v_call: TRBV4-1
clone_size: -
cdr3_aa: CASSPAGGQNSGNTIYF